This T cell receptor (beta chain) emerged from a study of T cells expressing NK-cell markers. Turning to the study itself: Sorted CD3+CD56-NKG2C+, CD3+CD56+NKG2C- and CD3+CD56+NKG2C+ T cells were the source of the TCR beta repertoires. Among the eight sequenced donors, seven tested HCMV-seropositive and one tested seronegative.

The CDR3 is 12 residues long. Germline CDR1 SGHNT, CDR2 YENEEA. With UMIs, 5'RACE template switching was used to make TCR beta cDNA. Following a re-call of the 5' RACE reads, TCRdb has one entry per CDR3 protein and lacks DNA. The sample includes roughly 450,000 distinct CDR3 sequences. The sample consisted of blood T cells: a sorted CD56 or NKG2C T cell subset, CD4+ or CD8+ T cells, or bulk PBMC T cells (not recorded which). This clonotype was obtained from a woman between 50 and 59 years old in good health. The chain uses TRBV11-3 and TRBJ2-1. The CDR3 region is CASSLVRERQFF.